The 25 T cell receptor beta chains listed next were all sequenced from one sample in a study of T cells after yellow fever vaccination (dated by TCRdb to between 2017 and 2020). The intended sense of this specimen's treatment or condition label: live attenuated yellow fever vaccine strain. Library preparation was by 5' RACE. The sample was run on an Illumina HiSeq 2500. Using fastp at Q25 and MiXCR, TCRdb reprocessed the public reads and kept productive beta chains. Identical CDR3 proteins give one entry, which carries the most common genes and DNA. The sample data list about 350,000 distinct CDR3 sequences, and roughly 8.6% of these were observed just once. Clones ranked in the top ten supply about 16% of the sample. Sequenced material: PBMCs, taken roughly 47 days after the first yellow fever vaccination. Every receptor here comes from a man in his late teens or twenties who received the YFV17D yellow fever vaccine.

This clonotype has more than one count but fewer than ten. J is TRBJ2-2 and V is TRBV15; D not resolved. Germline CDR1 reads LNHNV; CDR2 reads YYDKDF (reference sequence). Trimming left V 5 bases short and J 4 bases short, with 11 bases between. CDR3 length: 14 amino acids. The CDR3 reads CATSEFSFTGELFF. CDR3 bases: TGTGCCACCAGCGAGTTCTCGTTCACCGGGGAGCTGTTTTTT.

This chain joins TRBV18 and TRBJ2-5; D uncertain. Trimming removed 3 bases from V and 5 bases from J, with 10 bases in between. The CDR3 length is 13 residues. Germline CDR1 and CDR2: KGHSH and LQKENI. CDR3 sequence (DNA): TGTGCCAGCTCACCTCTGGTCATCGAGACCCAGTACTTC. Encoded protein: CASSPLVIETQYF.

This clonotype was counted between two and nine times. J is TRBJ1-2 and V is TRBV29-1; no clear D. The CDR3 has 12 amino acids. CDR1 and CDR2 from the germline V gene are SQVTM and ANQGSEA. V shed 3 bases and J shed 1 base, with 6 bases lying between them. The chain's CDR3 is CSVDSLNYGYTF. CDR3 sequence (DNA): TGCAGCGTTGATTCACTTAACTATGGCTACACCTTC. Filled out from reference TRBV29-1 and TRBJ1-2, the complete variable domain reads SAVISQKPSRDICQRGTSLTIQCQVDSQVTMMFWYRQQPGQSLTLIATANQGSEATYESGFVIDKFPISRPNLTFSTLTVSNMSPEDSSIYLCSVDSLNYGYTFGSGTRLTVV.

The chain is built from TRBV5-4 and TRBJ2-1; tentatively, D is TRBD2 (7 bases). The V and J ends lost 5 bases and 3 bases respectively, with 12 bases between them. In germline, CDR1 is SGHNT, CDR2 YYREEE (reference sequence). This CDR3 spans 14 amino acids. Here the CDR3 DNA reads TGTGCCAGCAGTTCGGGGGGCCTCTACAATGAGCAGTTCTTC. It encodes CASSSGGLYNEQFF.

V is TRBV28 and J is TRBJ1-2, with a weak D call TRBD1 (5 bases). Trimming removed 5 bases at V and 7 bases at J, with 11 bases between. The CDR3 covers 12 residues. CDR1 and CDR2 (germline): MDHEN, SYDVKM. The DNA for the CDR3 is TGTGCCAGCAGTCCCGCAGGGAGTGGCTACACCTTC. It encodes CASSPAGSGYTF.

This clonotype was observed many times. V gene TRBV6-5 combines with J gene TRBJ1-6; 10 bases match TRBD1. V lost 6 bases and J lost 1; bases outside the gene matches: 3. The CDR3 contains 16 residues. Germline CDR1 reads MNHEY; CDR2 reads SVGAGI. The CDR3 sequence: CASRRTGGSYNSPLHF. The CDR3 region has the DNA TGTGCCAGCAGACGGACAGGGGGATCCTATAATTCACCCCTCCACTTT.

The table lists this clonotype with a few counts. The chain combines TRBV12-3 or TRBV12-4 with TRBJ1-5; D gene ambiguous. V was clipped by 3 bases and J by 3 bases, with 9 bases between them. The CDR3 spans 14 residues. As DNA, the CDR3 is TGTGCCAGCAGTTTGTTTGGAACCAATCAGCCCCAGCATTTT. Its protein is CASSLFGTNQPQHF.

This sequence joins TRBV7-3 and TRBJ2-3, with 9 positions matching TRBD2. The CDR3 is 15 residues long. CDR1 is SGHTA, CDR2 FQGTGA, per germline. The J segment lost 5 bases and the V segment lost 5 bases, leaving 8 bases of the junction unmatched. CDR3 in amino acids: CASSPGTSKGDTQYF. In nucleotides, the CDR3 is TGTGCCAGCAGCCCCGGGACTAGCAAAGGAGATACGCAGTATTTT. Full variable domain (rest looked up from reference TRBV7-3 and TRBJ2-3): GAGVSQTPSNKVTEKGKYVELRCDPISGHTALYWYRQSLGQGPEFLIYFQGTGAADDSGLPNDRFFAVRPEGSVSTLKIQRTERGDSAVYLCASSPGTSKGDTQYFGPGTRLTVL.

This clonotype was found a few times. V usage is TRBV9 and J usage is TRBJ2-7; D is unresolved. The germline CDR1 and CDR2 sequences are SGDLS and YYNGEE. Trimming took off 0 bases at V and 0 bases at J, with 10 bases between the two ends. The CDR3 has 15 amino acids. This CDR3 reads CASSVATGHSYEQYF. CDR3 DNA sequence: TGTGCCAGCAGCGTAGCCACCGGCCACTCCTACGAGCAGTACTTC. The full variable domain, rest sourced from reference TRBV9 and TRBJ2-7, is DSGVTQTPKHLITATGQRVTLRCSPRSGDLSVYWYQQSLDQGLQFLIQYYNGEERAKGNILERFSAQQFPDLHSELNLSSLELGDSALYFCASSVATGHSYEQYFGPGTRLTVT.

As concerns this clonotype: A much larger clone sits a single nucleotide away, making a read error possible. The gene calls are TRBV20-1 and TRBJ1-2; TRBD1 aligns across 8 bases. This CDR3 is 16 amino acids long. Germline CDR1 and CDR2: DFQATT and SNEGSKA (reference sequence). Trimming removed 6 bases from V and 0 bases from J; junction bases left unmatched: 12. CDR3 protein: CSARPGTGLANYGYTF. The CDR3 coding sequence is TGCAGTGCCCGTCCCGGGACAGGCCTAGCTAACTATGGCTACACCTTC.

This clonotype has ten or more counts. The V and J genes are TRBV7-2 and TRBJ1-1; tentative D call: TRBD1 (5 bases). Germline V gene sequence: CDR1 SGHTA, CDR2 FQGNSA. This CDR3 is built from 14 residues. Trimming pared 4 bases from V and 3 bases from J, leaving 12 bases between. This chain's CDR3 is CASSSQGIDTEAFF. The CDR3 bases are TGTGCCAGCAGCTCCCAGGGTATCGACACTGAAGCTTTCTTT. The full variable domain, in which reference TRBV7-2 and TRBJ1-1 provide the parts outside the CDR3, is GAGVSQSPSNKVTEKGKDVELRCDPISGHTALYWYRQSLGQGLEFLIYFQGNSAPDKSGLPSDRFSAERTGGSVSTLTIQRTQQEDSAVYLCASSSQGIDTEAFFGQGTRLTVV.

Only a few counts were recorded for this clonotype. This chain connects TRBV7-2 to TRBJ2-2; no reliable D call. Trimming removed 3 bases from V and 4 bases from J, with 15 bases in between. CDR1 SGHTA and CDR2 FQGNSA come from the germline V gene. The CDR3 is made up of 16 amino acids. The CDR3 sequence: CASSFVFPGSTGELFF. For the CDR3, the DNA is TGTGCCAGCAGCTTTGTCTTCCCAGGTAGCACCGGGGAGCTGTTTTTT. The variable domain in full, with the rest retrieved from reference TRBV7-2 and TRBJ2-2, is GAGVSQSPSNKVTEKGKDVELRCDPISGHTALYWYRQSLGQGLEFLIYFQGNSAPDKSGLPSDRFSAERTGGSVSTLTIQRTQQEDSAVYLCASSFVFPGSTGELFFGEGSRLTVL.

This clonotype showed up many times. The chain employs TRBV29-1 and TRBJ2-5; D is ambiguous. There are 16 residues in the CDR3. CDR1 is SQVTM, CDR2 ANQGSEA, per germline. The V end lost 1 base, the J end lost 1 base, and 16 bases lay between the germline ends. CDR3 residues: CSVEVPGQLVQETQYF. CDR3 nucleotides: TGCAGCGTTGAAGTGCCCGGGCAGCTAGTCCAAGAGACCCAGTACTTC. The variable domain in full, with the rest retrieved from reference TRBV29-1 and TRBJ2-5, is SAVISQKPSRDICQRGTSLTIQCQVDSQVTMMFWYRQQPGQSLTLIATANQGSEATYESGFVIDKFPISRPNLTFSTLTVSNMSPEDSSIYLCSVEVPGQLVQETQYFGPGTRLLVL.

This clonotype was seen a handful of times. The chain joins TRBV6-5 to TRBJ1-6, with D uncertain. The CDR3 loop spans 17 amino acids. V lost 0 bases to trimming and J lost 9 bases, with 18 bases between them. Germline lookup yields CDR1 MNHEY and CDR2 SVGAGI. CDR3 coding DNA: TGTGCCAGCAGTTACTCGAGACCCCCTTTACCTAGTTCACCCCTCCACTTT. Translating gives CASSYSRPPLPSSPLHF.

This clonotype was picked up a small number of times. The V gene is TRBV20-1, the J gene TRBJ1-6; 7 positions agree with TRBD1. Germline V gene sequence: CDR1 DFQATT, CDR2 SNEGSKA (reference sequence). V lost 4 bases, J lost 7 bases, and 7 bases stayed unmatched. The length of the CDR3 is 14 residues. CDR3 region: CSATQAGGNSPLHF. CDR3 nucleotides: TGCAGTGCTACCCAAGCAGGGGGGAATTCACCCCTCCACTTT.

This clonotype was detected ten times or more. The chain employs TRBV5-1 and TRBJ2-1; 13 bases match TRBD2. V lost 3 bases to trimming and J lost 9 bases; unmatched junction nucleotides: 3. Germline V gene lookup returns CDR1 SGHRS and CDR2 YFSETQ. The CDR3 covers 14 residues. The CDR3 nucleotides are TGCGCCAGCAGCTGGGGACTAGCGGGGACTGAGCAGTTCTTC. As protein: CASSWGLAGTEQFF.

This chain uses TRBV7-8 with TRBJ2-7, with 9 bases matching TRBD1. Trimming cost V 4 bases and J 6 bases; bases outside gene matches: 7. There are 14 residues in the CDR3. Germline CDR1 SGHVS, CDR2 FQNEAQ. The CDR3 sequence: CASSSNRGLLEQYV. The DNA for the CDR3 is TGTGCCAGCAGCTCCAACAGGGGGCTACTCGAGCAGTACGTC.

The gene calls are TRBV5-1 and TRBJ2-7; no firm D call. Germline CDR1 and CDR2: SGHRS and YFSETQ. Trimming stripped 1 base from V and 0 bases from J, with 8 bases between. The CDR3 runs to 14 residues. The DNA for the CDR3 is TGCGCCAGCAGCTTGTCTACGCCCTCCTACGAGCAGTACTTC. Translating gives CASSLSTPSYEQYF. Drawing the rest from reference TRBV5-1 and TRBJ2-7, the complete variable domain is KAGVTQTPRYLIKTRGQQVTLSCSPISGHRSVSWYQQTPGQGLQFLFEYFSETQRNKGNFPGRFSGRQFSNSRSEMNVSTLELGDSALYLCASSLSTPSYEQYFGPGTRLTVT.

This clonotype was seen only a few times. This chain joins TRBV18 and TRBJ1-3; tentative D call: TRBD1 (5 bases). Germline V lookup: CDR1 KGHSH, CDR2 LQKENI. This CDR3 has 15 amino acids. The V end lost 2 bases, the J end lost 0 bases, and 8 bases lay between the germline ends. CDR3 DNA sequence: TGTGCCAGCTCACCATGGACAAACTCTGGAAACACCATATATTTT. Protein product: CASSPWTNSGNTIYF.

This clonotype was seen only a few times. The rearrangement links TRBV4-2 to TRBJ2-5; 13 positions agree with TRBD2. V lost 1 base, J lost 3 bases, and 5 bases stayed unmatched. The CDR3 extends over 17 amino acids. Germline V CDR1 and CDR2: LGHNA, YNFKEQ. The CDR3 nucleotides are TGTGCCAGCAGCCAAGCCCGGACTAGCGGGGGTGAAGAGACCCAGTACTTC. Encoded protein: CASSQARTSGGEETQYF.

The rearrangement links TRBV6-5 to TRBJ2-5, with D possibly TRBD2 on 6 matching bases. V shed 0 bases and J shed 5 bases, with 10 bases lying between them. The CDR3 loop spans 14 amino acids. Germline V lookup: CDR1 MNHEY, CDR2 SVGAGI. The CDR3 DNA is TGTGCCAGCAGTTACTCGGACTATCGGGAGACCCAGTACTTC. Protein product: CASSYSDYRETQYF.

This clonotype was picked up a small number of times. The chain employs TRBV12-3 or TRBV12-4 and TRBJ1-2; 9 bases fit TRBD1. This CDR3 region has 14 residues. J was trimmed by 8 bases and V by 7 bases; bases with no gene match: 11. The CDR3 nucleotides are TGTGCCAGCACCACACGACAGGGGGTCAGGGGCTACACCTTC. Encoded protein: CASTTRQGVRGYTF.

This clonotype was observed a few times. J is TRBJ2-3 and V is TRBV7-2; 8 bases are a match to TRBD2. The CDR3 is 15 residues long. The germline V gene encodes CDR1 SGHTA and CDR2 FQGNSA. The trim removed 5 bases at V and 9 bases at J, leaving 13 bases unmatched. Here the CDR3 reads CASSPYREGGSTQYF. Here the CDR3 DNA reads TGTGCCAGCAGCCCATACCGGGAGGGGGGTTCGACGCAGTATTTT.

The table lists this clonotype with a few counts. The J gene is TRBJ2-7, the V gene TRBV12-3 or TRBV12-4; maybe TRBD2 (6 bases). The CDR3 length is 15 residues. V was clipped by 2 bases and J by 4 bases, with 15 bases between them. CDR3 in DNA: TGTGCCAGCAGTTTAACCGGGACTTCCGATTACGAGCAGTACTTC. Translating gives CASSLTGTSDYEQYF.

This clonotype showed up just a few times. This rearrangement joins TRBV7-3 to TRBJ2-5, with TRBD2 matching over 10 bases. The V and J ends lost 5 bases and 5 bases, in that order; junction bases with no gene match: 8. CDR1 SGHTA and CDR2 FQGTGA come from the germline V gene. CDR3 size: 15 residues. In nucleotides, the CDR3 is TGTGCCAGCAGCACACTAGCGGGGCTAGGGGAGACCCAGTACTTC. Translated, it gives CASSTLAGLGETQYF.